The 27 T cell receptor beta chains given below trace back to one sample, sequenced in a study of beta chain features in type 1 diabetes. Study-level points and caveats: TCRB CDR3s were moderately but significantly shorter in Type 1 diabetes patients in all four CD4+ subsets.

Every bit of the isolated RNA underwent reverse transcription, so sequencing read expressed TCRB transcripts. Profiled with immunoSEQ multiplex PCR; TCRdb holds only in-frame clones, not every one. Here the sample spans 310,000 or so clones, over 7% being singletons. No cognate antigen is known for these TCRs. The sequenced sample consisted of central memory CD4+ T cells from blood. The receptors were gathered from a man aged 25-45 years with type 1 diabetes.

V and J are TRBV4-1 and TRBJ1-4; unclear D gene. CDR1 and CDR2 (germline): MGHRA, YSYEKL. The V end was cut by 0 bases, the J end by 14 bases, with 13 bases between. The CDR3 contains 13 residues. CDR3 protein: CASSQESGPPLFF. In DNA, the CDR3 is TGCGCCAGCAGCCAAGAATCCGGCCCACCGCTGTTTTTT.

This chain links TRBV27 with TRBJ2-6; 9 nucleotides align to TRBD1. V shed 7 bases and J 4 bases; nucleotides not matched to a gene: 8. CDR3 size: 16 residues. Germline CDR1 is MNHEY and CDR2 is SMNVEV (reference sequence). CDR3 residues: CASMDRGWGGANVLTF. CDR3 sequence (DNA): TGTGCCAGCATGGACAGGGGCTGGGGCGGGGCCAACGTCCTGACTTTC.

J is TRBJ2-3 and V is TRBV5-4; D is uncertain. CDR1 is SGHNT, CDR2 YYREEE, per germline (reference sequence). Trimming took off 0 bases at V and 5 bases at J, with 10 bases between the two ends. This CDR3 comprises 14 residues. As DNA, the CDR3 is TGTGCCAGCAGCTTGGACTGGAATGGAGATACGCAGTATTTT. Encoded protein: CASSLDWNGDTQYF.

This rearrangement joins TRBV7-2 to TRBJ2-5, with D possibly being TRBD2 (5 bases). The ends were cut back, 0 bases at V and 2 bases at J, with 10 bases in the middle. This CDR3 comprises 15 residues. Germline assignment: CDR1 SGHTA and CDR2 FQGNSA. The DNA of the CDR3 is TGTGCCAGCAGCTTAGCGTTCGGGGAGCAAGAGACCCAGTACTTC. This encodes CASSLAFGEQETQYF.

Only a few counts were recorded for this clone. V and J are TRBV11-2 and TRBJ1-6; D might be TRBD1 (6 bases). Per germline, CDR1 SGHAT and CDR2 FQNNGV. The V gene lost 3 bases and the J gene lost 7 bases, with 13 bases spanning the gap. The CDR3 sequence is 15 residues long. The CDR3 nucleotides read TGTGCCAGCAGCTTGGGTTTGGGGGGCAATTCACCCCTCCACTTT. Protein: CASSLGLGGNSPLHF.

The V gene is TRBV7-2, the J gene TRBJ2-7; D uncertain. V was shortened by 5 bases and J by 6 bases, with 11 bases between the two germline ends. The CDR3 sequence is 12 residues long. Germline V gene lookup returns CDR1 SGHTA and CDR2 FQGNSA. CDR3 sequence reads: CASSADIGEQYF. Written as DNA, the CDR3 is TGTGCCAGCAGCGCAGACATTGGCGAGCAGTACTTC.

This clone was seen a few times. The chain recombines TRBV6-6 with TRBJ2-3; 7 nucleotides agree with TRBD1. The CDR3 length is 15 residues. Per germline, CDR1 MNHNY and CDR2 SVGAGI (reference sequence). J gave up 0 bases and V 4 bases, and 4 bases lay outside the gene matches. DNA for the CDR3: TGTGCCAGCAGTTGGGACAGTCCTAGCACAGATACGCAGTATTTT. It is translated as CASSWDSPSTDTQYF.

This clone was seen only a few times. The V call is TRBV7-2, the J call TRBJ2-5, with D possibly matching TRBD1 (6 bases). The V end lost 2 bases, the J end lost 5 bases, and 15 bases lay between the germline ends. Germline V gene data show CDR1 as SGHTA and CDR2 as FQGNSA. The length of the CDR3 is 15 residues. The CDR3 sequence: CASSLTKQGWETQYF. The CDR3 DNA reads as TGTGCCAGCAGCTTAACCAAACAGGGTTGGGAGACCCAGTACTTC. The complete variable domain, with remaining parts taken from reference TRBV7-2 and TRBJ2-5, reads GAGVSQSPSNKVTEKGKDVELRCDPISGHTALYWYRQSLGQGLEFLIYFQGNSAPDKSGLPSDRFSAERTGGSVSTLTIQRTQQEDSAVYLCASSLTKQGWETQYFGPGTRLLVL.

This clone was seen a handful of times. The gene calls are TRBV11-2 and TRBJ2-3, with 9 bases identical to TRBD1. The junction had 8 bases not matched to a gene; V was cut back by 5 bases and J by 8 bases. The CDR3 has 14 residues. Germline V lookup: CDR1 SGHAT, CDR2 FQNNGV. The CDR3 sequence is CASSPNPGQGTQYF. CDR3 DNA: TGTGCCAGCAGCCCCAACCCGGGACAGGGTACGCAGTATTTT.

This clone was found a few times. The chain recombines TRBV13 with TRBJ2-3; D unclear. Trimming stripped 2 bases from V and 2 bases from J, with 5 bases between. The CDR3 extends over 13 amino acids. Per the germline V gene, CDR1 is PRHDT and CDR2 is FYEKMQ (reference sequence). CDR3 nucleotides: TGTGCCAGCAGCTTACGATTCACAGATACGCAGTATTTT. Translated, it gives CASSLRFTDTQYF.

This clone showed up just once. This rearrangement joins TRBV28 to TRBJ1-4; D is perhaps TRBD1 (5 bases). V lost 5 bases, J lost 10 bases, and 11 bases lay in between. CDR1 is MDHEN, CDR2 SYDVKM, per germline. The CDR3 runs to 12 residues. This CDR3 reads CASSALGGKLFF. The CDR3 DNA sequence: TGTGCCAGCAGTGCGTTGGGGGGAAAACTGTTTTTT.

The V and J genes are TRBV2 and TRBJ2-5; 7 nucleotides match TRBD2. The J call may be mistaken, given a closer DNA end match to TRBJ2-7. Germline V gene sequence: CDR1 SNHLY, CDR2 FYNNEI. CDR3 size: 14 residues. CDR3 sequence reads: CASRRDYGSYEQYF. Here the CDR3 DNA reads TGTGCCAGCAGAAGGGACTATGGCTCCTACGAGCAGTACTTC.

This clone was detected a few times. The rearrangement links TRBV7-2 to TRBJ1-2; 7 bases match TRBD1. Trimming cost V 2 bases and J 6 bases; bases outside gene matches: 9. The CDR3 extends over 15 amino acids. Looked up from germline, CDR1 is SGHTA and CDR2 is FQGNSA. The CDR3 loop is CASSLYVTGKHGYTF. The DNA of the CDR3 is TGTGCCAGCAGCTTATATGTGACAGGGAAGCATGGCTACACCTTC.

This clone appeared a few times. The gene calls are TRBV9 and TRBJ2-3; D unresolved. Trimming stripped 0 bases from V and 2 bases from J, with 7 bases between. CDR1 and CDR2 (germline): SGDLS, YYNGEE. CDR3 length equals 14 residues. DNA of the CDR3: TGTGCCAGCAGCGTAGAAGCCTTCACAGATACGCAGTATTTT. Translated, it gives CASSVEAFTDTQYF.

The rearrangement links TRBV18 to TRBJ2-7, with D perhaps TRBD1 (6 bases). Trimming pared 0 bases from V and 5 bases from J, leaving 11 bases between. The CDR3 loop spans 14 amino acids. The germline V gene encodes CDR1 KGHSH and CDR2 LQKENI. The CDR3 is CASSPPGRGNEQYF. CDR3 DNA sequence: TGTGCCAGCTCACCACCGGGCAGGGGAAACGAGCAGTACTTC.

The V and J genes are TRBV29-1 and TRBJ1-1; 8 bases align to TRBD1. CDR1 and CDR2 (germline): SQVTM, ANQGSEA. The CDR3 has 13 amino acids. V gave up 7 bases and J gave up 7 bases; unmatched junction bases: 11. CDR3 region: CSGLDRADGEAFF. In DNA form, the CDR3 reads TGCAGCGGCCTGGACAGGGCCGACGGTGAAGCTTTCTTT.

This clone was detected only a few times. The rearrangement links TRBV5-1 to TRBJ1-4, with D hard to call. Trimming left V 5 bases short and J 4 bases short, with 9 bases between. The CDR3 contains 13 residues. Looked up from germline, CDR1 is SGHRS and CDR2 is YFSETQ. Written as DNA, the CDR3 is TGCGCCAGCAGGGTCGGGGTTAATGAAAAACTGTTTTTT. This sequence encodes CASRVGVNEKLFF. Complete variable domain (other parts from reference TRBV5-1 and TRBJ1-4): KAGVTQTPRYLIKTRGQQVTLSCSPISGHRSVSWYQQTPGQGLQFLFEYFSETQRNKGNFPGRFSGRQFSNSRSEMNVSTLELGDSALYLCASRVGVNEKLFFGSGTQLSVL.

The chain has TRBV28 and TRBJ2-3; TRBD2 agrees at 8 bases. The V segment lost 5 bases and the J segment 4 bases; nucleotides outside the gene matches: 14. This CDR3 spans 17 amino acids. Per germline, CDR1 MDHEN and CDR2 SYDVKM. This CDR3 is CASSPPSAGTSSDTQYF. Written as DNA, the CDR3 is TGTGCCAGCAGTCCACCCTCGGCGGGGACTAGTTCAGATACGCAGTATTTT.

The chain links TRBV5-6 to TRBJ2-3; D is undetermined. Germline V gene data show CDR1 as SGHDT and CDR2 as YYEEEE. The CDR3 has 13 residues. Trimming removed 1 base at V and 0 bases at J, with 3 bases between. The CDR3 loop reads CASSLTSTDTQYF. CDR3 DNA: TGTGCCAGCAGCTTGACTAGCACAGATACGCAGTATTTT.

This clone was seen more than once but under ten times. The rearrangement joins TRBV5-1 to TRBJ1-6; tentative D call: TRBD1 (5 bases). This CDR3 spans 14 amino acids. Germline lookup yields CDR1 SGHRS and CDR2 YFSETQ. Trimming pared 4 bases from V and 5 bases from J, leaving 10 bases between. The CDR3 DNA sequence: TGCGCCAGCAGCCCGGGACCCGATAATTCACCCCTCCACTTT. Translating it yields CASSPGPDNSPLHF.

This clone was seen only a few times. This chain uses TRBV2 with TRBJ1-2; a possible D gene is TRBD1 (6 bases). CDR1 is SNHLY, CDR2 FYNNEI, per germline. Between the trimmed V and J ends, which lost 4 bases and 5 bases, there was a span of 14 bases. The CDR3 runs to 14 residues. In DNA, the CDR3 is TGTGCCAGCAGTGTACAGGGCCCCTTATATGGCTACACCTTC. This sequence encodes CASSVQGPLYGYTF.

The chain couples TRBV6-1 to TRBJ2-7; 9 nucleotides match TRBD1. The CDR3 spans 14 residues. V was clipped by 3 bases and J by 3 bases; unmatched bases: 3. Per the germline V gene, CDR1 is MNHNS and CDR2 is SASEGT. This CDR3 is CASSERQGGYEQYF. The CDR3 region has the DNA TGTGCCAGCAGTGAGAGACAGGGGGGCTACGAGCAGTACTTC.

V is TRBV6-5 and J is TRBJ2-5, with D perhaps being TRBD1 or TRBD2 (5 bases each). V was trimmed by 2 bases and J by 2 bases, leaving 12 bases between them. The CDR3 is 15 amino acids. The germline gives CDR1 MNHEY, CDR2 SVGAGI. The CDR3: CASSYRGWGQETQYF. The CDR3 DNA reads TGTGCCAGCAGTTACCGAGGGTGGGGGCAAGAGACCCAGTACTTC.

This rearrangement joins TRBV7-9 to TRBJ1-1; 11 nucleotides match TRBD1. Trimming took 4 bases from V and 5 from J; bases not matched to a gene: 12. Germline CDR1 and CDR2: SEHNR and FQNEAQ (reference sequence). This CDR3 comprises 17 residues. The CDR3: CASSSRGGQGARTEAFF. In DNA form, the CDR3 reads TGTGCCAGCAGCTCGCGCGGTGGACAGGGGGCAAGAACTGAAGCTTTCTTT. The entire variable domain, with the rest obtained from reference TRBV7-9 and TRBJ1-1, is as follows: DTGVSQNPRHKITKRGQNVTFRCDPISEHNRLYWYRQTLGQGPEFLTYFQNEAQLEKSRLLSDRFSAERPKGSFSTLEIQRTEQGDSAMYLCASSSRGGQGARTEAFFGQGTRLTVV.

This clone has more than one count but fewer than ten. The CDR3, as DNA: TGTGCCAGCAGCTTCCAATTTGGGGGACTTAGCTCCTACGAGCAGTACTTC. This gives the protein CASSFQFGGLSSYEQYF. This chain uses TRBV7-2 with TRBJ2-7, with a tentative D call TRBD2 (6 bases). V dropped 3 bases and J dropped 0 bases, with 18 bases sitting between them. The CDR3 totals 17 residues. Germline CDR1 SGHTA, CDR2 FQGNSA.

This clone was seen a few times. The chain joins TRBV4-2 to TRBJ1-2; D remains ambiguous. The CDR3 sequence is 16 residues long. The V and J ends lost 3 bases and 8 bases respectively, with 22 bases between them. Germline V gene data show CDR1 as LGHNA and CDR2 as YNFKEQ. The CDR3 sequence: CASSQEGRQLLGGYTF. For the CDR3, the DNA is TGTGCCAGCAGCCAGGAAGGCCGCCAGCTGCTCGGCGGCTACACCTTC.

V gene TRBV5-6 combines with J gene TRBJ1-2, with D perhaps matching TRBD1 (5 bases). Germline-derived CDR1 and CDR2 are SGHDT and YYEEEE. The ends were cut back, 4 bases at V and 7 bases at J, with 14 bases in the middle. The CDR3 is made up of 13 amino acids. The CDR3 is CASSVQGRGGYTF. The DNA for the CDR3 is TGTGCCAGCAGCGTGCAGGGCCGGGGTGGCTACACCTTC.